The clone carrying this TCR beta chain was found many times. The data were obtained in a study of low-dose radiotherapy and immunotherapy resistance in tumors. The time point denotes: after trial treatment. Specified treatment: LDRT plus nivolumab, ipilimumab, low-dose cyclophosphamide and aspirin (RACIN trial). There are 13 residues in the CDR3. Trimming at V came to 3 bases and at J to 1 base, leaving 2 bases not matched to a gene. The germline V gene has CDR1 SQVTM and CDR2 ANQGSEA. TRAV- and TRBV-specific primers, spanning alpha and beta chains, primed first-strand cDNA. Amplification of TCRs used a constant-region primer and V-primer adapter for around 19 PCR cycles. Amplification of the isolated mRNA used in vitro transcription. TCRdb passed the reads through MiXCR, listing each CDR3 protein once. Among under 70,000 distinct CDR3 sequences listed, 20% to 25% were seen once.

The specimen was PBMCs, collected after low-dose radiotherapy plus immunotherapy. The receptor was isolated from a male donor with prostate cancer. The rearrangement uses TRBV29-1 and TRBJ1-1, with 7 bases that match TRBD1. The CDR3 DNA sequence: TGCAGCGTTGACAGGGGGGAGAACACTGAAGCTTTCTTT. Translated: CSVDRGENTEAFF.